Listed below are T cell receptor beta chains from one sample, sequenced in a study of control samples from healthy donors and cancer patients. The method was immunoSEQ multiplex PCR; TCRdb's version includes in-frame clones alone and lacks a portion of them. The sample gives tens of thousands of clones, roughly three quarters of which show up once; roughly 15% is in the top ten. The sample comprised formalin-fixed, paraffin-embedded tissue. Source of these receptors: a male donor with melanoma. The CDR3 runs from the conserved cysteine through the conserved F or W. D genes are given only for firm matches. Size tells how often a clone was seen (once, few, many) or the class of an expanded clone, and some rows leave it out.

few | TRBD1 | TRBJ2-3 | TRBV11-3 | TGTGCCAGCAGCTCGGACAGGTCACCAGATACGCAGTATTTT | CASSSDRSPDTQYF
. | . | TRBJ2-7 | TRBV29-1 | TGCAGCGTTGTCGGCTCCTACGAGCAGTACTTC | CSVVGSYEQYF
. | TRBD2 | TRBJ2-5 | TRBV19 | TGTGCCAGTAGTATCCCCGGGAGGGGTCGAGAGACCCAGTACTTC | CASSIPGRGRETQYF
. | TRBD1 | TRBJ2-7 | TRBV11-2 | TGTGCCAGCAGCTTTGGGACAGGGGATAGGGGGTACTTC | CASSFGTGDRGYF
. | . | TRBJ2-5 | TRBV28 | TGTGCCAGCAGTTTTCCGGGCCAAGAGACCCAGTACTTC | CASSFPGQETQYF
once | TRBD2 | TRBJ2-1 | TRBV9 | TGTGCCAGCAGCCCCCTAGCGGGAGGGCCAGGTGAGCAGTTCTTC | CASSPLAGGPGEQFF
. | . | TRBJ2-7 | TRBV30 | TGTGCCTGGAGTGTGGGCCTAGCCAACGAGCAGTACTTC | CAWSVGLANEQYF
. | . | TRBJ2-3 | TRBV19 | TGTGCCAGTAGTTTTACAGGGATCACAGATACGCAGTATTTT | CASSFTGITDTQYF
. | . | TRBJ2-2 | TRBV18 | TGTGCCAGCTCACCACCCTCTGGGACCGGGGAGCTGTTTTTT | CASSPPSGTGELFF
. | . | TRBJ2-3 | TRBV20-1 | TGCAGTGCTAGTGACCCAAGCACAGATACGCAGTATTTT | CSASDPSTDTQYF
. | . | TRBJ2-5 | TRBV2 | TGTGCCAGCAGAAGAAGGGCCGGCGGGACGGCGGGGGAGACCCAGTACTTC | CASRRRAGGTAGETQYF
. | . | TRBJ2-7 | TRBV4-2 | TGTGCCAGCAGCCAAGCTGGCTACGAGCAGTACTTC | CASSQAGYEQYF
few | . | TRBJ1-5 | TRBV2 | TGTGCCAGCAGTGAAAACGGGGAGCAACAGCCCCAGCATTTT | CASSENGEQQPQHF
. | . | TRBJ2-7 | TRBV28 | TGTGCCAGCAGTACCCGGTTGCGGGGGCACTACGAGCAGTACTTC | CASSTRLRGHYEQYF
. | . | TRBJ2-2 | TRBV5-4 | TGTGCCAGCAGAGGAATGTCGGGAGCAGGCACCGGGGAGCTGTTTTTT | CASRGMSGAGTGELFF
. | TRBD2 | TRBJ2-3 | TRBV10-3 | TGTGCCATCAGTACCGGGACTAGCGGCCACACAGATACGCAGTATTTT | CAISTGTSGHTDTQYF
few | . | TRBJ2-7 | TRBV7-2 | TGTGCCAGCAGCTTAGTGGCCAACTACGAGCAGTACTTC | CASSLVANYEQYF
. | . | TRBJ2-3 | TRBV5-6 | TGTGCCAGCAGCTTGCCAGCGGGCGGCTGGGATACGCAGTATTTT | CASSLPAGGWDTQYF
. | TRBD1 | TRBJ1-1 | TRBV19 | TGTGCCAGTAGTCTATTGACAGGGTCCCACACTGAAGCTTTCTTT | CASSLLTGSHTEAFF
. | . | TRBJ1-5 | TRBV15 | TGTGCCACCAGCAGAGGGGGGGAGAATGGACAGCCCCAGCATTTT | CATSRGGENGQPQHF
. | . | TRBJ2-7 | TRBV10-3 | TGTGCCATCACCCCGACCCGGGACTCCTACGAGCAGTACTTC | CAITPTRDSYEQYF
. | TRBD2 | TRBJ2-4 | TRBV5-6 | TGTGCCAGCGGAGAAGGTGGAGCGGGACTAGCCAAAAACATTCAGTACTTC | CASGEGGAGLAKNIQYF